This T cell receptor (beta chain) stems from a study of blood T cell repertoires in COVID-19. Study summary: Both acute and convalescent COVID-19 samples were obtained from the United States, Italy and Spain. T cells, B-cell-depleted T cells, or PBMCs provided the cDNA or gDNA that served as material.

Authors' data handling: Nucleated cell number was recorded as an estimate derived from reference gene primer amplification. Assay used: immunoSEQ multiplex PCR; TCRdb lists only in-frame clones, some missing. The D gene and trimming were derived from the DNA, and the V and J assignments and clone size from that table. The data contain around 150,000 clones, roughly 80% of them singletons. The CDR3 has 14 amino acids. CDR1 is SGHAT, CDR2 FQNNGV, per germline. J gave up 5 bases and V 6 bases, and 2 bases lay outside the gene matches. The receptor was derived from a woman older than 75 with acute or convalescent COVID-19. The genes are TRBV11-2 and TRBJ2-2; 11 bases match TRBD2. The sequenced sample consisted of peripheral blood. CDR3 sequence: CASSSGRVTGELFF. As DNA, the CDR3 is TGTGCCAGCAGTAGCGGGAGGGTTACCGGGGAGCTGTTTTTT.